Below are 30 T cell receptor beta chains sequenced from a single sample in a study of cytomegalovirus exposure and HLA in healthy donors. Researchers ran the PCR with 60 Vbeta and 13 Jbeta primers. TCRdb's table, derived via immunoSEQ multiplex PCR, lists solely in-frame clones and lacks some. The sample carries 150,000 to 200,000 clones, around four fifths recorded once. The sequenced sample was PBMCs. The receptor set was obtained from a man aged 18 to 35 in good health and CMV-seropositive.

The chain links TRBV21-1 to TRBJ1-2. TRBV21-1 is described as a pseudogene. CDR3 size: 14 residues. The CDR3, as DNA: TGTGCCAGCAGCAAGGGTAGGGAGGAACATGGCTACACCTTC. Protein sequence: CASSKGREEHGYTF.

V gene TRBV27 combines with J gene TRBJ1-5, with TRBD1 matching over 10 bases. CDR3 length: 15 amino acids. V lost 6 bases, J lost 7 bases, and 9 bases stayed unmatched. Per germline, CDR1 MNHEY and CDR2 SMNVEV (reference sequence). The CDR3 loop is CASRETGGASQPQHF. For the CDR3, the DNA is TGTGCCAGCAGGGAGACAGGGGGCGCGAGCCAGCCCCAGCATTTT.

The sample holds one count of this clone. The rearrangement uses TRBV27 and TRBJ1-1; TRBD1 agrees at 10 bases. Per germline, CDR1 MNHEY and CDR2 SMNVEV (reference sequence). The CDR3 has 14 amino acids. Losses at the gene ends were 6 bases for V and 1 base for J; bases not matched to a gene: 2. CDR3 amino acids: CASSRDRGNTEAFF. In DNA form, the CDR3 reads TGTGCCAGCAGCCGGGACAGGGGGAACACTGAAGCTTTCTTT.

V and J are TRBV30 and TRBJ2-3; possibly TRBD1 for D (5 bases). Trimming shortened V by 0 bases and J by 2 bases, and 9 bases separated the two germline ends. CDR1 is GTSNPN, CDR2 SVGIG, per germline (reference sequence). This CDR3 is 14 amino acids long. CDR3 amino acids: CAWSVLGPTDTQYF. CDR3 nucleotides: TGTGCCTGGAGTGTACTGGGGCCCACAGATACGCAGTATTTT.

This clone was detected a few times. The chain has TRBV4-2 and TRBJ1-2, with D unclear. The germline V gene encodes CDR1 LGHNA and CDR2 YNFKEQ. CDR3 length: 13 amino acids. V lost 4 bases and J lost 4, with 10 bases in between. CDR3 nucleotides: TGTGCCAGCAGCCCGAGGGAGGGCTATGGCTACACCTTC. Its translation is CASSPREGYGYTF.

The rearrangement links TRBV2 to TRBJ1-1; D uncertain. Germline values: CDR1 SNHLY, CDR2 FYNNEI. The length of the CDR3 is 13 residues. Trimming took 6 bases from V and 4 from J, leaving 12 bases between them. CDR3 in amino acids: CASRGGYGTEAFF. DNA for the CDR3: TGTGCCAGCAGGGGAGGGTATGGCACTGAAGCTTTCTTT.

This clone occurred a few times. V usage is TRBV6-6 and J usage is TRBJ1-4, with 9 bases matching TRBD1. The CDR3 runs to 13 residues. V trimming: 6 bases; J trimming: 7 bases; junction bases outside the gene matches: 3. The germline V gene has CDR1 MNHNY and CDR2 SVGAGI (reference sequence). This CDR3 is CASRGQGSEKLFF. The CDR3 DNA is TGTGCCAGCAGAGGACAGGGGAGTGAAAAACTGTTTTTT.

Only one count was recorded for this clone. This chain uses TRBV28 with TRBJ2-7, with a tentative D call TRBD1 (5 bases). CDR1 MDHEN and CDR2 SYDVKM come from the germline V gene. CDR3 size: 13 residues. V was cut by 6 bases and J by 7 bases, with 16 bases left in between. CDR3 sequence reads: CASSSPGAGEQYF. The CDR3, as DNA: TGTGCCAGCAGCTCACCTGGGGCAGGGGAGCAGTACTTC.

This chain connects TRBV30 to TRBJ2-5; 10 bases are a match to TRBD1. Near its end, the DNA agrees better with TRBJ2-7, so the J call may be wrong. CDR1 GTSNPN and CDR2 SVGIG come from the germline V gene (reference sequence). CDR3 size: 14 residues. The CDR3 here is CAWKAGTGDLEQYF. CDR3 nucleotides: TGTGCCTGGAAAGCCGGGACAGGGGACCTCGAGCAGTACTTC.

This clone appeared once. The genes are TRBV19 and TRBJ1-5; D is possibly TRBD1 (6 bases). Germline CDR1 and CDR2: LNHDA and SQIVND (reference sequence). V gave up 6 bases and J gave up 3 bases, with 12 bases separating them. The CDR3 consists of 14 residues. CDR3: CASSEGGPNQPQHF. The CDR3 bases are TGTGCCAGTAGCGAGGGGGGGCCCAATCAGCCCCAGCATTTT.

The CDR3 region is CASSSQGAISYEQYF. Written as DNA, the CDR3 is TGCGCCAGCAGTTCACAGGGGGCAATTTCCTACGAGCAGTACTTC. The chain carries TRBV5-1 and TRBJ2-7; TRBD1 agrees at 9 bases. This CDR3 spans 15 amino acids. Germline trimming cut 5 bases from V and 1 base from J; bases unmatched to any gene: 7. The germline V gene encodes CDR1 SGHRS and CDR2 YFSETQ.

The chain combines TRBV18 with TRBJ1-2; 7 bases align to TRBD1. This CDR3 comprises 13 residues. Germline CDR1 and CDR2: KGHSH and LQKENI. The V gene end was trimmed by 3 bases and the J gene end by 7 bases; junction bases not matched to a gene: 5. CDR3 sequence (DNA): TGTGCCAGCTCACCCCCAGGGGGTCTTGGCTACACCTTC. Encoded protein: CASSPPGGLGYTF.

As for this clone: One junction end disagrees with the germline gene, perhaps due to a read error. CDR3 nucleotides: TGTGCCAGCAGTTTAGCGGGAGCGGAGGATACGCAGTATTTT. Translating gives CASSLAGAEDTQYF. V usage is TRBV7-2 and J usage is TRBJ2-3, with TRBD2 matching 9 bases. CDR1 is SGHTA and CDR2 is FQGNSA in the germline V gene. The CDR3 covers 14 residues.

The genes are TRBV4-1 and TRBJ2-7; no clear D gene. CDR1 and CDR2 from the germline V gene are MGHRA and YSYEKL. Trimming pared 1 base from V and 0 bases from J, leaving 10 bases between. The CDR3 consists of 15 residues. CDR3 amino acids: CASSQVLSSSYEQYF. CDR3 DNA: TGCGCCAGCAGCCAAGTGTTGTCCAGCTCCTACGAGCAGTACTTC.

The CDR3 DNA reads as TGTGCCAGTAGTATAGGGGGAGGAGGCAGCGGCCAAGAGACCCAGTACTTC. As protein: CASSIGGGGSGQETQYF. The V and J genes are TRBV19 and TRBJ2-5; tentatively, D is TRBD2 (6 bases). The V gene lost 1 base and the J gene lost 1 base, with 16 bases spanning the gap. The CDR3 has 17 amino acids. CDR1 LNHDA and CDR2 SQIVND come from the germline V gene (reference sequence).

The rearrangement joins TRBV4-1 to TRBJ1-4; D is undetermined. The CDR3 is made up of 15 amino acids. The V end lost 1 base, the J end lost 8 bases, and 14 bases lay between the germline ends. The V gene's germline CDR1 is MGHRA and CDR2 YSYEKL. The CDR3 DNA reads as TGCGCCAGCAGCCAAGGGGAGTTGGCGAGAGAAAAACTGTTTTTT. Translation gives CASSQGELAREKLFF.

The rearrangement links TRBV7-3 to TRBJ2-1, with TRBD2 as a possible D gene (5 bases). Germline CDR1 reads SGHTA; CDR2 reads FQGTGA. The germline V and J ends were trimmed by 7 bases and 0 bases, with 16 bases remaining between them. CDR3 length: 16 residues. CDR3 nucleotides: TGTGCCAGCACCCCTACCTCGGGAACCTCCTACAATGAGCAGTTCTTC. As protein: CASTPTSGTSYNEQFF.

This clone was found a few times. J is TRBJ1-2 and V is TRBV21-1. TRBV21-1 constitutes a pseudogene. The CDR3 spans 15 residues. CDR3 in DNA: TGTGCCAGCAGGCCGGGGGGAGACAATAACTATGGCTACACCTTC. This translates into CASRPGGDNNYGYTF.

V usage is TRBV15 and J usage is TRBJ1-5; TRBD1 is a possible D gene (6 bases). The germline CDR1 and CDR2 sequences are LNHNV and YYDKDF (reference sequence). There are 14 residues in the CDR3. V shed 5 bases and J shed 2 bases, with 10 bases lying between them. The CDR3 loop reads CATSLDSGNQPQHF. CDR3 nucleotide sequence: TGTGCCACCAGCTTGGACAGTGGCAATCAGCCCCAGCATTTT.

The chain couples TRBV29-1 to TRBJ2-5; 13 bases map to TRBD2. This CDR3 contains 14 residues. Trimming cost V 7 bases and J 5 bases; bases outside gene matches: 7. CDR1 is SQVTM, CDR2 ANQGSEA, per germline. The CDR3 DNA follows: TGCAGCGGGACTAGCGGGAGAGTTGGGGAGACCCAGTACTTC. This gives the protein CSGTSGRVGETQYF.

The chain combines TRBV7-9 with TRBJ2-6; D is perhaps TRBD1 (5 bases). V was trimmed by 1 base and J by 2 bases, leaving 15 bases between them. From germline, CDR1 is SEHNR and CDR2 FQNEAQ (reference sequence). CDR3 length equals 18 residues. The chain's CDR3 is CASSLDQGLNPGANVLTF. In DNA form, the CDR3 reads TGTGCCAGCAGCTTAGATCAGGGCCTCAATCCTGGGGCCAACGTCCTGACTTTC.

The chain is built from TRBV29-1 and TRBJ2-3, with 12 bases aligning to TRBD1. From germline, CDR1 is SQVTM and CDR2 ANQGSEA. The CDR3 length is 14 residues. Trimming at V came to 4 bases and at J to 5 bases, leaving 4 bases not matched to a gene. The CDR3 sequence is CSVGDRGHVDTQYF. Here the CDR3 DNA reads TGCAGCGTTGGGGACAGGGGGCATGTAGATACGCAGTATTTT.

The rearrangement uses TRBV7-9 and TRBJ2-5; possibly TRBD1 for D (6 bases). The CDR3 sequence is 15 residues long. V lost 5 bases, J lost 1 base, and 14 bases lay in between. CDR1 and CDR2 from the germline V gene are SEHNR and FQNEAQ (reference sequence). The CDR3: CASSQDRVRQETQYF. CDR3 sequence (DNA): TGTGCCAGCAGCCAGGACAGAGTCCGCCAAGAGACCCAGTACTTC.

V is TRBV5-6 and J is TRBJ1-1; TRBD1 matches at 8 bases. V gave up 0 bases and J gave up 6 bases; unmatched junction bases: 4. The CDR3 is 14 residues long. Per germline, CDR1 SGHDT and CDR2 YYEEEE. The CDR3 region is CASSLGQGTAEAFF. The CDR3, as DNA: TGTGCCAGCAGCTTGGGACAGGGGACGGCTGAAGCTTTCTTT. Drawing the rest from reference TRBV5-6 and TRBJ1-1, the complete variable domain is DAGVTQSPTHLIKTRGQQVTLRCSPKSGHDTVSWYQQALGQGPQFIFQYYEEEERQRGNFPDRFSGHQFPNYSSELNVNALLLGDSALYLCASSLGQGTAEAFFGQGTRLTVV.

This clone was seen a single time. The same CDR3 also results from other DNA sequences found in this sample. The chain recombines TRBV19 with TRBJ2-5, with a possible D match to TRBD2 (6 bases). CDR1 is LNHDA, CDR2 SQIVND, per germline (reference sequence). This CDR3 spans 14 amino acids. Trimming took 5 bases from V and 4 from J, leaving 14 bases between them. CDR3 in DNA: TGTGCCAGTAGTCCCGGGACCGGGGGAGAGACCCAGTACTTC. It is translated as CASSPGTGGETQYF.

As to this clone: Additional DNA sequences in this sample encode the identical CDR3. The rearrangement links TRBV18 to TRBJ2-3; maybe TRBD2 (7 bases). The CDR3 spans 16 residues. The ends were cut back, 6 bases at V and 0 bases at J, with 16 bases in the middle. Germline V CDR1 and CDR2: KGHSH, LQKENI. In nucleotides, the CDR3 is TGTGCCAGCTCTCCAGTGGGGGGGCCTAGCACAGATACGCAGTATTTT. Translated: CASSPVGGPSTDTQYF. The variable domain in full, with the rest retrieved from reference TRBV18 and TRBJ2-3, is NAGVMQNPRHLVRRRGQEARLRCSPMKGHSHVYWYRQLPEEGLKFMVYLQKENIIDESGMPKERFSAEFPKEGPSILRIQQVVRGDSAAYFCASSPVGGPSTDTQYFGPGTRLTVL.

The CDR3 bases are TGTGCCAGCAGCCGAGCGGGAGGGCCGGTGAGTGAGCAGTTCTTC. This gives the protein CASSRAGGPVSEQFF. J is TRBJ2-1 and V is TRBV7-9; 10 nucleotides align to TRBD2. V lost 5 bases and J lost 9; bases outside the gene matches: 10. Germline CDR1 reads SEHNR; CDR2 reads FQNEAQ (reference sequence). The CDR3 spans 15 residues. Together with reference TRBV7-9 and TRBJ2-1, the CDR3 gives the full variable domain: DTGVSQNPRHKITKRGQNVTFRCDPISEHNRLYWYRQTLGQGPEFLTYFQNEAQLEKSRLLSDRFSAERPKGSFSTLEIQRTEQGDSAMYLCASSRAGGPVSEQFFGPGTRLTVL.

The chain couples TRBV30 to TRBJ2-7; D is perhaps TRBD1 (6 bases). Trimming stripped 0 bases from V and 1 base from J, with 7 bases between. Germline CDR1 reads GTSNPN; CDR2 reads SVGIG (reference sequence). The CDR3 is made up of 13 amino acids. The DNA for the CDR3 is TGTGCCTGGAGTGTGGGGGCGTCCTACGAGCAGTACTTC. Its translation is CAWSVGASYEQYF.

This chain joins TRBV7-2 and TRBJ1-5; 7 bases map to TRBD1. CDR3 length: 14 residues. The germline V gene has CDR1 SGHTA and CDR2 FQGNSA. Trimming cost V 5 bases and J 7 bases; bases outside gene matches: 8. CDR3 DNA sequence: TGTGCCAGCAGCCCAGGGACAGTCCGACAGCCCCAGCATTTT. Amino acid sequence: CASSPGTVRQPQHF.

The V gene is TRBV6-6, the J gene TRBJ1-3, with a possible D match to TRBD1 (6 bases). The CDR3 length is 14 residues. V was clipped by 6 bases and J by 2 bases, with 11 bases between them. Germline V gene sequence: CDR1 MNHNY, CDR2 SVGAGI (reference sequence). CDR3 nucleotides: TGTGCCAGCAGCCCGGGGGGGCCTGGAAACACCATATATTTT. This codes for CASSPGGPGNTIYF.